The sample holds one count of the clone carrying this T cell receptor beta chain. Its target is unknown. The data were taken from a study of T cell responses to AZD1222 COVID-19 vaccine. Overall study findings and caveats: The donor cohort was predominantly white British with a female majority, and clonal diversity may have been underestimated.

Using immunoSEQ multiplex PCR, the repertoire was profiled, and TCRdb retains in-frame clones only, with some absent. Among about 150,000 clones listed, 75% to 95% were seen once. The CDR3 runs 14 residues. Germline V gene sequence: CDR1 KGHSH, CDR2 LQKENI. V shed 3 bases and J shed 2 bases, with 10 bases lying between them. The chain employs TRBV18 and TRBJ2-5, with D uncertain. The clonotype was recovered from an adult in good health. The sequencing here drew on peripheral blood, taken on day 0 of AZD1222 vaccination. CDR3 DNA sequence: TGTGCCAGCTCACCCCTCTCCCGGCAAGAGACCCAGTACTTC. Protein product: CASSPLSRQETQYF.